The entry below gives a single TCR beta chain sequence along with its context. What it binds is not known. MiXCR, run by TCRdb on the RT-PCR reads, gives a single entry per CDR3 protein. Here the sample spans under 800,000 distinct CDR3 sequences, approximately 13% being singletons. The sample belongs to a study of response to subunit inactivated influenza vaccine. CDR1 is GTSNPN and CDR2 is SVGIG in the germline V gene (reference sequence). The CDR3 is 22 amino acids. J gave up 0 bases and V 2 bases, and 22 bases lay outside the gene matches. Overall study results and limits: The authors suggested that every seasonal influenza vaccination recruits few new T cells.

The sequence came from a man aged 50 or older who received an inactivated influenza vaccine. Sequencing used PBMCs from blood, obtained less than 15 days before vaccination. The chain recombines TRBV30 with TRBJ2-3; 11 bases line up with TRBD2. The CDR3 nucleotides are TGTGCCTGGAGTACTTTGGGGTACTTAACCGGGACTAGCGGCCATAGCACAGATACGCAGTATTTT. Translation: CAWSTLGYLTGTSGHSTDTQYF.